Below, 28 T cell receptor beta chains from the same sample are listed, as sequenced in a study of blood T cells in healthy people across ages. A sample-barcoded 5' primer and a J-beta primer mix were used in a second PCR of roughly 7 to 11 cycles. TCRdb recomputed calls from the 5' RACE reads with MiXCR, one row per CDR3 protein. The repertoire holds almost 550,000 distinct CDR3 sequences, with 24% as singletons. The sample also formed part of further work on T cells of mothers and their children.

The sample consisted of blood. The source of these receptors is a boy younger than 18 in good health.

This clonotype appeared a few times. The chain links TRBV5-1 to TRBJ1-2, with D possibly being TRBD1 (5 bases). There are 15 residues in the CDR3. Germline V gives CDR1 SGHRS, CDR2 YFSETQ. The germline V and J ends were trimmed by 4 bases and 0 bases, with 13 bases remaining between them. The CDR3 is CASSPRDGSNYGYTF. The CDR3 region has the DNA TGCGCCAGCAGCCCACGGGACGGCTCTAACTATGGCTACACCTTC. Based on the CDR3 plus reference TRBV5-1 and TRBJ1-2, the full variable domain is KAGVTQTPRYLIKTRGQQVTLSCSPISGHRSVSWYQQTPGQGLQFLFEYFSETQRNKGNFPGRFSGRQFSNSRSEMNVSTLELGDSALYLCASSPRDGSNYGYTFGSGTRLTVV.

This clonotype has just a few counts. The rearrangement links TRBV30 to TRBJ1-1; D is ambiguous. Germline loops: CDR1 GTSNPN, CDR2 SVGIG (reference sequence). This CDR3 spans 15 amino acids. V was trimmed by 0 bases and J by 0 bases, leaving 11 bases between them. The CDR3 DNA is TGTGCCTGGAGTGTAAACCGACTGTTGAACACTGAAGCTTTCTTT. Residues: CAWSVNRLLNTEAFF.

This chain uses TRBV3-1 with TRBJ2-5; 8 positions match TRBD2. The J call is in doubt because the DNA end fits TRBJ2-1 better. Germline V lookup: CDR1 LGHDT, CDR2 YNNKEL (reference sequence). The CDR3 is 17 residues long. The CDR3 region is CASSRRPGSGGDNEQFF. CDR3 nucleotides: TGTGCCAGCAGCCGACGTCCAGGAAGCGGGGGTGACAATGAGCAGTTCTTC.

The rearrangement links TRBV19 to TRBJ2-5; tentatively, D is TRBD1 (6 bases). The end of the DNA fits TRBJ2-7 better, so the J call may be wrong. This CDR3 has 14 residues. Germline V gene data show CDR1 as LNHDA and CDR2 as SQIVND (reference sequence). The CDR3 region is CASRPGHASYEQYF. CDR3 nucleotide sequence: TGTGCCAGTAGGCCGGGACACGCTTCCTACGAGCAGTACTTC.

The CDR3 here is CASSLDVLETQYF. The CDR3 coding sequence is TGTGCCAGCAGTTTAGATGTTCTAGAGACCCAGTACTTC. The genes are TRBV12-3 or TRBV12-4 and TRBJ2-1; D uncertain. The DNA end is a closer match to TRBJ2-5, so the J assignment may be wrong. The CDR3 totals 13 residues.

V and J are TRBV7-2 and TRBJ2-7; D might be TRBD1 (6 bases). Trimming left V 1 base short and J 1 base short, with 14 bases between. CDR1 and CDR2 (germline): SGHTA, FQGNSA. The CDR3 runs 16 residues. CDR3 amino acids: CASSLGTGTGSYEQYF. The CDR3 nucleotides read TGTGCCAGCAGCTTAGGAACAGGGACGGGGTCCTACGAGCAGTACTTC.

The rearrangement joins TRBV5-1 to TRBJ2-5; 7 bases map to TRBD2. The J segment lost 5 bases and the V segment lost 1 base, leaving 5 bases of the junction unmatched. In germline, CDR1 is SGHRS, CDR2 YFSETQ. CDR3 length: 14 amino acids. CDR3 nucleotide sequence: TGCGCCAGCAGCTTGTCGCGGGAGTCGGAGACCCAGTACTTC. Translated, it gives CASSLSRESETQYF.

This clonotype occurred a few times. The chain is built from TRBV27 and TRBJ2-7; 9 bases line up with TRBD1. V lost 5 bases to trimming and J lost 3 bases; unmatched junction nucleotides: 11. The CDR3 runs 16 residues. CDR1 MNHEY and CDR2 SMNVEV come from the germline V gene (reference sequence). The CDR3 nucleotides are TGTGCCAGCAGTCCCTCCGCCGGGACAGGGTTCTACGAGCAGTACTTC. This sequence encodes CASSPSAGTGFYEQYF.

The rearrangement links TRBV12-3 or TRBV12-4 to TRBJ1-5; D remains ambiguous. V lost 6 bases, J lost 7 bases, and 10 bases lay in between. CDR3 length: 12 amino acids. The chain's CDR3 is CASSPDTQPQHF. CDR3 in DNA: TGTGCCAGCAGCCCTGACACACAGCCCCAGCATTTT.

The CDR3 DNA sequence: TGCGCCAGCAGCCAAGACAGCCCGAACACCGGGGAGCTGTTTTTT. Its translation is CASSQDSPNTGELFF. The chain links TRBV4-3 to TRBJ2-2, with unresolved D. The CDR3 contains 15 residues. Between the trimmed V and J ends, which lost 0 bases and 0 bases, there was a span of 5 bases. Germline V gene lookup returns CDR1 LGHNA and CDR2 YSLEER.

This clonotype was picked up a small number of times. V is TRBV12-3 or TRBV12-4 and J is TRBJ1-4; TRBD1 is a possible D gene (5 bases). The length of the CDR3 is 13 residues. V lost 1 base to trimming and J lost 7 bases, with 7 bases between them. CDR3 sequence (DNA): TGTGCCAGCAGTTTAGTGCAGGGTGAAAAACTGTTTTTT. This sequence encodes CASSLVQGEKLFF.

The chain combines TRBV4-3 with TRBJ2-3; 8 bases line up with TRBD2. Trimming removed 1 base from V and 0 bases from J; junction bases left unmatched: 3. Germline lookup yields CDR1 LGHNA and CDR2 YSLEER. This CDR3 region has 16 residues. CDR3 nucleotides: TGCGCCAGCAGCCAAGGGGGACTAGGGAGCACAGATACGCAGTATTTT. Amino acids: CASSQGGLGSTDTQYF.

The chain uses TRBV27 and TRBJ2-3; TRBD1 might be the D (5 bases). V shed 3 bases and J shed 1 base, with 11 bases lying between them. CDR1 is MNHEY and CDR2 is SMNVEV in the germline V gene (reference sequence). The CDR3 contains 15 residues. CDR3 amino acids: CASSFFEGGTDTQYF. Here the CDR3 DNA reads TGTGCCAGCAGTTTCTTCGAAGGGGGCACAGATACGCAGTATTTT.

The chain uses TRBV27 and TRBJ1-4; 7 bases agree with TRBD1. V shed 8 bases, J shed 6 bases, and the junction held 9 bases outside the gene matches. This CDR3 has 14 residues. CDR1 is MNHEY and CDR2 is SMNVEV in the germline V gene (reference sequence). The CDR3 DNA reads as TGTGCCAGCGGACCGGGACAGACCTATGAAAAACTGTTTTTT. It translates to CASGPGQTYEKLFF.

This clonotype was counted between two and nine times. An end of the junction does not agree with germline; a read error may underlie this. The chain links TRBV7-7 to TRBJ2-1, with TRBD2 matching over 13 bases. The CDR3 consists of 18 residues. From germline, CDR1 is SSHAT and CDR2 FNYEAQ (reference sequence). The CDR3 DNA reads TGTGCTAGCAGCTTAGCTACTAGCGGGAGGGACCTCTACAATGAGCAGTTCTTC. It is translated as CASSLATSGRDLYNEQFF.

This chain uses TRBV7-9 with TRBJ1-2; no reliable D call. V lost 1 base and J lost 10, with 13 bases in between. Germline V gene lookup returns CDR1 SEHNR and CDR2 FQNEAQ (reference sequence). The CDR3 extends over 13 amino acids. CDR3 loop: CASSLGWELDYTF. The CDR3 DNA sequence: TGTGCCAGCAGCTTAGGCTGGGAGTTAGACTACACCTTC.

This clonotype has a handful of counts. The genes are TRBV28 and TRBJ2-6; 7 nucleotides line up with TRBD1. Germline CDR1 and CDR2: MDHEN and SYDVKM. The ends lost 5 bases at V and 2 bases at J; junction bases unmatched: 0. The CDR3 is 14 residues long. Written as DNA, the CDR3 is TGTGCCAGCAGTGACAGGGCTGGGGCCAACGTCCTGACTTTC. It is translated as CASSDRAGANVLTF.

The DNA of the CDR3 is TGCGCCAGCACCGGGACAGGGGCGAACACTGAAGCTTTCTTT. Amino acid sequence: CASTGTGANTEAFF. This chain connects TRBV5-1 to TRBJ1-1, with 10 bases fitting TRBD1. Germline loops: CDR1 SGHRS, CDR2 YFSETQ. This CDR3 region has 14 residues. V trimming: 6 bases; J trimming: 1 base; junction bases outside the gene matches: 3.

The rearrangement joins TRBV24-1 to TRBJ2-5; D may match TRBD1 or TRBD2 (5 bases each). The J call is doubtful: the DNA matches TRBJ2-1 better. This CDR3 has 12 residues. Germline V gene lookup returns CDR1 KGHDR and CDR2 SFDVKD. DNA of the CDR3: TGTGCCACCAGCCCTGGGGGACCCGAGCAGTTCTTC. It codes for CATSPGGPEQFF.

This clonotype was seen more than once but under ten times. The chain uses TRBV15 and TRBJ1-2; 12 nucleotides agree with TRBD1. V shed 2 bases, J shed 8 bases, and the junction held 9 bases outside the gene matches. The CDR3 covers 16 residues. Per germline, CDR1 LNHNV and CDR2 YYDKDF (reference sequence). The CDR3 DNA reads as TGTGCCACCAGCAGATTTCCGGGACAGGGGGCTGACGGCTACACCTTC. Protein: CATSRFPGQGADGYTF.

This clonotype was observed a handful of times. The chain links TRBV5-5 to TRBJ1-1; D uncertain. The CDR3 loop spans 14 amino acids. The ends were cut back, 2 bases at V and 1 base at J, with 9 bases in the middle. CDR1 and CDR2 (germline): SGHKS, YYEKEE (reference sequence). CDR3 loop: CASSFIQPNTEAFF. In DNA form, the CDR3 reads TGTGCCAGCAGCTTTATACAGCCGAACACTGAAGCTTTCTTT.

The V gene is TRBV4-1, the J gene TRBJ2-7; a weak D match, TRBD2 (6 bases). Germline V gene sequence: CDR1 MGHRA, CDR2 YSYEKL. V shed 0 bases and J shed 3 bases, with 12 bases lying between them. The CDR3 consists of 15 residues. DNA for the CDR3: TGCGCCAGCAGCCAAGAAGGAGGGCAGGGCTACGAGCAGTACTTC. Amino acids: CASSQEGGQGYEQYF.

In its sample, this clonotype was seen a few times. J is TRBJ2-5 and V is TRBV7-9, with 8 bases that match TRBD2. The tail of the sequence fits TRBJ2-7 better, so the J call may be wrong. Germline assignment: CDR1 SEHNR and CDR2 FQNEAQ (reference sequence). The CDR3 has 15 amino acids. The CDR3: CASSPAASGYYEQYF. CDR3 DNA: TGTGCCAGCAGCCCCGCGGCTAGCGGGTACTACGAGCAGTACTTC.

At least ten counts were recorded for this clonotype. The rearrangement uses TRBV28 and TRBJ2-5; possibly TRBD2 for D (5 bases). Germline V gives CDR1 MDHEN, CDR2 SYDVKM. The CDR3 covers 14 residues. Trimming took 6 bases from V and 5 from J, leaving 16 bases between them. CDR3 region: CASRNEGRTETQYF. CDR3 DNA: TGTGCCAGCAGGAACGAGGGTCGTACGGAGACCCAGTACTTC.

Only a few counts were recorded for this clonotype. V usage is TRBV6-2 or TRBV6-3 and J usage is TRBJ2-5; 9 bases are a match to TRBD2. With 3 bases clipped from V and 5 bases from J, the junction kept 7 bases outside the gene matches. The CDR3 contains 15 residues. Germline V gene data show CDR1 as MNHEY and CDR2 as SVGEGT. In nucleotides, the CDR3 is TGTGCCAGCAGTTATGTGGCGGGGGGGCCTGAGACCCAGTACTTC. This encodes CASSYVAGGPETQYF.

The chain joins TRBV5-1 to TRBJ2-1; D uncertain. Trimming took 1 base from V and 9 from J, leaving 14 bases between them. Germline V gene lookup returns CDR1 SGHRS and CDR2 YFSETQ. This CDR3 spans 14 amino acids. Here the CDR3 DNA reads TGCGCCAGCAGCTTGTCGTACTCTGTAGGTGAGCAGTTCTTC. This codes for CASSLSYSVGEQFF.

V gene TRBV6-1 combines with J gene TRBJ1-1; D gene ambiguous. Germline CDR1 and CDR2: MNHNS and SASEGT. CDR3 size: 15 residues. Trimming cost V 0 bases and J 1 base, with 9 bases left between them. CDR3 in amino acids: CASSEARRANTEAFF. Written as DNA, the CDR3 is TGTGCCAGCAGTGAAGCGAGGCGGGCGAACACTGAAGCTTTCTTT.

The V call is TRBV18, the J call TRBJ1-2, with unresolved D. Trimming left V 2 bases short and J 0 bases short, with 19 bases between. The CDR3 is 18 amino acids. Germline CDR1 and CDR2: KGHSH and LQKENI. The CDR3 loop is CASSPAAALLVANYGYTF. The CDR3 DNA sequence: TGTGCCAGCTCACCAGCGGCAGCTCTACTGGTTGCTAACTATGGCTACACCTTC.